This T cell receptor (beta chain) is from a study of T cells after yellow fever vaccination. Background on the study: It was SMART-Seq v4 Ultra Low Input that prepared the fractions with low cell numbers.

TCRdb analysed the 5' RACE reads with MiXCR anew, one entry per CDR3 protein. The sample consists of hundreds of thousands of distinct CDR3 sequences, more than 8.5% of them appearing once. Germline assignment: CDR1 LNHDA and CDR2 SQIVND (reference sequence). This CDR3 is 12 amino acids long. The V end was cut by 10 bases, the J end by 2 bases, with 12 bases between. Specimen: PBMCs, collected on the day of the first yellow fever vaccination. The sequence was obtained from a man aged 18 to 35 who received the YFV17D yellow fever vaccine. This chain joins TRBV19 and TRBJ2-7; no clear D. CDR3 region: CATGPNTYEQYF. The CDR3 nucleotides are TGTGCCACCGGACCCAATACCTACGAGCAGTACTTC.